This T cell receptor (beta chain) was sequenced in a study of T-cell memory formation after mild COVID-19 (dated by TCRdb to about 2021). About the investigation overall: TCR sequence clusters from the two donors were largely donor specific. Two young, previously healthy adult volunteers, one female and one male, were included in the cohort. T-cell clones expanding and contracting after mild COVID-19 in a couple of donors were tracked by longitudinal TCRalpha and TCRbeta repertoire sequencing. Overall results and qualifications from the work: Balanced CD4/CD8 phenotypes were observed for clones contracting from day 15 to 85, whereas a bias towards CD4+ was observed for a second wave of clones expanding from day 15 to 37. The detection of some responding clones in pre-infection memory suggests that pre-existing cross-reactive memory T cells joined the SARS-CoV-2 response. Contracting CD4+ clones were found mainly in CM and EM memory subsets, while CD8+ clones were enriched in EMRA. Only two mild cases were covered by the study, and larger cohorts that include severe cases with pre-infection samples were considered necessary. SARS-CoV-2 specificity was not confirmed for the second-wave clones peaking on day 37.

The listed sequencing device is Illumina NovaSeq 6000. cDNA libraries for TCRalpha and TCRbeta were prepared by 5'RACE using constant-segment primers, with sample barcodes and unique molecular identifiers added. Trizol reagent was used to extract RNA from every sample. The libraries were amplified in two PCR steps, and the second step added a second sample barcode and Illumina TruSeq adapters. The libraries were sequenced on an Illumina NovaSeq using 2 x 150 bp paired-end reads. Per the original workflow: Demultiplexing of reads and collapsing into UMI-guided consensus sequences were performed with migec v1.2.7. Using mixcr v2.1.11, UMI consensuses were aligned to TRA and TRB V and J templates and then assembled into clonotypes. Expanded or contracted clonotypes were those called significant by both edgeR and NoisET, with noise models trained on biological replicates. For edgeR calls, the thresholds were a false discovery rate-adjusted p below 0.01 and a log2 fold-change of 1. As an exploratory analysis of dynamics, max-normalized trajectories of the 1000 most abundant clonotypes were examined by PCA with hierarchical clustering. The CD4 or CD8 phenotype of responding clones was assigned using the separately sequenced CD4+ and CD8+ repertoires. TCRdb reprocessed the public reads (quality trimming at Q25 with fastp, clone calling with MiXCR) and kept in-frame beta chains. Each CDR3 protein gets just one entry, which takes the most common genes and DNA from the rows behind it. The V and J calls shown here were made by TCRdb, not taken from the authors' results. The sample includes some 450,000 distinct CDR3 sequences, with 20% observed a single time. Approximately 8.4% of the sample is taken by the ten largest.

PBMCs were isolated by Ficoll-Paque density gradient centrifugation. The germline V gene yields KGHDR for CDR1 and SFDVKD for CDR2. From the cysteine up to the phenylalanine, the CDR3 has a length of 15 residues. Of the read, only the CDR3 DNA is kept; its 45 bases are in frame from base 1. V is pruned by 3 bases and J by 8 bases, leaving 8 bases of the junction without a gene match. A single count supports this clonotype. This receptor's antigen is unknown. No base quality information exists; no much larger clone differs at one position. Specimen: PBMCs or a T cell subset sorted from them (not recorded which). The rearrangement joined TRBV24-1 to TRBJ1-4; 7 central nucleotides agree with TRBD1. The receptor was isolated from an adult woman who had mild COVID-19 (a few samples of this study predate the infection). The sample titles of this study are shuffled in the database, so cell type and time point are left out; the donor was told from shared clones. At the DNA level, the sequence is TGTGCCACCAGTGATCCCACAGGGGTGGAGGAAAAACTGTTTTTT. It is translated as CATSDPTGVEEKLFF.